This T cell receptor beta chain was recovered during a study of blood T cell repertoires in COVID-19. Overall study: Sites across the United States, Italy and Spain contributed samples from acute and convalescent COVID-19.

Enrollment of patients from Seattle took place during active infection, with longitudinal follow-up. Authors' processing steps: For nucleated cells, counts were estimated from reference gene primer amplification. Only in-frame clones appear in the TCRdb table, and some are missing; sequencing was by immunoSEQ multiplex PCR. That table supplies the V and J calls and clone size; D and trimming were determined from the DNA. This sample has 250,000 or so clones, with 88% found just once. Trimming cost V 4 bases and J 3 bases, with 12 bases left between them. This CDR3 spans 14 amino acids. Germline V gene lookup returns CDR1 KGHSH and CDR2 LQKENI.

Source material: peripheral blood. The chain combines TRBV18 with TRBJ2-5; D unresolved. The receptor comes from a woman aged 25 to 45 with COVID-19, enrolled during active disease. CDR3 coding DNA: TGTGCCAGCTCACTACCATTAGAGAAAGAGACCCAGTACTTC. This sequence encodes CASSLPLEKETQYF.